This TCR beta chain was identified during a study of T cells after yellow fever vaccination. This clonotype was observed a few times. Its target is unknown. V was pared by 2 bases and J by 6 bases, with 11 bases between. Germline loops: CDR1 SGHTA, CDR2 FQGNSA. This CDR3 contains 14 residues. The study's findings and limits: A minor fraction of clonotypes spanned both CD4 and CD8 compartments.

Template-switching 5'RACE yielded the TCR cDNA; a universal primer site and UMIs were added in the process. MiXCR was run by TCRdb on the 5' RACE reads, yielding one entry per CDR3 protein. The table lists about 220,000 distinct CDR3 sequences, 6% to 8% of them singletons, with approximately 1.1% in the top ten. This receptor was taken from a man aged 30-40 years who received the YFV17D yellow fever vaccine. The sequences come from CD4+ T cells sorted from PBMCs, collected on the day of the yellow fever booster vaccination. This chain connects TRBV7-2 to TRBJ2-1; D is undetermined. CDR3 sequence (DNA): TGTGCCAGCAGCTTAACACAGCGAACCAATGAGCAGTTCTTC. Translated: CASSLTQRTNEQFF. Drawing the rest from reference TRBV7-2 and TRBJ2-1, the complete variable domain is GAGVSQSPSNKVTEKGKDVELRCDPISGHTALYWYRQSLGQGLEFLIYFQGNSAPDKSGLPSDRFSAERTGGSVSTLTIQRTQQEDSAVYLCASSLTQRTNEQFFGPGTRLTVL.